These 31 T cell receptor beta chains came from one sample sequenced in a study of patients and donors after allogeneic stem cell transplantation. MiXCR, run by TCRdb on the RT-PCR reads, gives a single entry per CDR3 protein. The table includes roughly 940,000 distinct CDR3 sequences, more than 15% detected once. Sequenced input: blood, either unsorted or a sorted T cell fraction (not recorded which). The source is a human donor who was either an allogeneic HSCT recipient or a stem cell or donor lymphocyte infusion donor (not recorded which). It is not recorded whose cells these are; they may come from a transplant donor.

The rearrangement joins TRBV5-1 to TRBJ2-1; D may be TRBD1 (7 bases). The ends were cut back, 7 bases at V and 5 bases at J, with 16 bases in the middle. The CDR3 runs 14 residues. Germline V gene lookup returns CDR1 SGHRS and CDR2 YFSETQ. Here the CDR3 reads CASSEGAGNNEQFF. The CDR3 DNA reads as TGCGCCAGCTCGGAGGGGGCGGGGAACAATGAGCAGTTCTTC.

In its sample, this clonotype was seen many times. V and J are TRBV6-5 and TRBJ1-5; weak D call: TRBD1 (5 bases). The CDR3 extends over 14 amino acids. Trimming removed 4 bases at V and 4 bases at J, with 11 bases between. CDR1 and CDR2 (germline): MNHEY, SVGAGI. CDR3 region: CASSSPTANQPQHF. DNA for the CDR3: TGTGCCAGCAGTTCTCCGACAGCAAATCAGCCCCAGCATTTT.

The CDR3 DNA is TGCGCCAGCAGCTCATATGACAGGCTACGCACGAGCTCCTACGAGCAGTACTTC. Protein: CASSSYDRLRTSSYEQYF. The chain is built from TRBV5-1 and TRBJ2-7, with D possibly being TRBD1 (6 bases). This CDR3 has 18 amino acids. The V gene lost 3 bases and the J gene lost 0 bases, with 22 bases spanning the gap. Germline V gives CDR1 SGHRS, CDR2 YFSETQ.

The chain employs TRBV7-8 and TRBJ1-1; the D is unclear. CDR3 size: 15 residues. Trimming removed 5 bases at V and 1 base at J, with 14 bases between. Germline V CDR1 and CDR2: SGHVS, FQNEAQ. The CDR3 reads CASSPPGVRNTEAFF. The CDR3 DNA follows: TGTGCCAGCAGCCCCCCAGGTGTAAGGAACACTGAAGCTTTCTTT.

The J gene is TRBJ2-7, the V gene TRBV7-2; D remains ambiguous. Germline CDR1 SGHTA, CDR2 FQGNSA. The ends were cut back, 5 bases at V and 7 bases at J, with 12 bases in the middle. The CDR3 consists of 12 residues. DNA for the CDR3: TGTGCCAGCAGCGCCGAGTGGGTGGAGCAGTACTTC. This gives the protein CASSAEWVEQYF.

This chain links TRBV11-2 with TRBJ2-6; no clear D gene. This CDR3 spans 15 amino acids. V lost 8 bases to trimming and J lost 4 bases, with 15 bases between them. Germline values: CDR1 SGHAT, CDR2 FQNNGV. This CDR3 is CASALAWRGANVLTF. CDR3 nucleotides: TGTGCCAGCGCCCTTGCGTGGAGAGGGGCCAACGTCCTGACTTTC.

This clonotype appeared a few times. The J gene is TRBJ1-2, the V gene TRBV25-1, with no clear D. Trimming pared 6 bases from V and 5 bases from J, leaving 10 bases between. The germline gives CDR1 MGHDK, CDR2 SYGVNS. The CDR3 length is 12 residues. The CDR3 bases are TGTGCCAGCAGGCGGGGTTGGTATGGCTACACCTTC. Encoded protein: CASRRGWYGYTF.

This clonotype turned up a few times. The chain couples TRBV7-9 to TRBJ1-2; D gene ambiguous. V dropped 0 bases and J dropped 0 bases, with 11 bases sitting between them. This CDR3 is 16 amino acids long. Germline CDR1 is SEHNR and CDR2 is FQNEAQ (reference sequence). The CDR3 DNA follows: TGTGCCAGCAGCTTAGCCACAGAATCGACTAACTATGGCTACACCTTC. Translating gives CASSLATESTNYGYTF.

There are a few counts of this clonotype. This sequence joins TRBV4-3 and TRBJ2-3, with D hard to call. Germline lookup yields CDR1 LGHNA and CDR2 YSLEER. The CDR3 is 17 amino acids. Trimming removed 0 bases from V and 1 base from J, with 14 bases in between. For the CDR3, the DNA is TGCGCCAGCAGCCAAGAACCCGTGACCGGACGCACAGATACGCAGTATTTT. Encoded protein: CASSQEPVTGRTDTQYF.

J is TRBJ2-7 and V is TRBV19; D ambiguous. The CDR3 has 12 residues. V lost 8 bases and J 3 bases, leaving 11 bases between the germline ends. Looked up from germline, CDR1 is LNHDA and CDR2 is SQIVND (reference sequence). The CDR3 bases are TGTGCCAGTTCCGACCGACGCTACGAGCAGTACTTC. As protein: CASSDRRYEQYF.

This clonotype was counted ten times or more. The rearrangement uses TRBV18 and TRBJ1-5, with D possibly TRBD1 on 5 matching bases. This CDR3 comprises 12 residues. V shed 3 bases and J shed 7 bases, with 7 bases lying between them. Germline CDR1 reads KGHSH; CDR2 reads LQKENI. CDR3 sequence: CASSPGDQPQHF. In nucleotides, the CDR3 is TGTGCCAGCTCACCCGGGGACCAGCCCCAGCATTTT.

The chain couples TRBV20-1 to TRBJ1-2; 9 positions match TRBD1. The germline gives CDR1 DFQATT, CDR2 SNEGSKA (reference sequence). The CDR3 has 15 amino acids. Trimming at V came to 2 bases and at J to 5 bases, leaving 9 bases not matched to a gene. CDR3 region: CSARTARTGAYGYTF. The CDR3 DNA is TGCAGTGCTAGAACCGCCCGGACAGGGGCTTATGGCTACACCTTC.

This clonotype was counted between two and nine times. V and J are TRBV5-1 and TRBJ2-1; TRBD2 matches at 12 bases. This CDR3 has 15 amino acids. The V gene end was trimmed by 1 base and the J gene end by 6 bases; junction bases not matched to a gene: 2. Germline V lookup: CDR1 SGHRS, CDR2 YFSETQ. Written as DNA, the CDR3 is TGCGCCAGCAGCTTGACACTAGCGGGAGGCAATGAGCAGTTCTTC. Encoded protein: CASSLTLAGGNEQFF.

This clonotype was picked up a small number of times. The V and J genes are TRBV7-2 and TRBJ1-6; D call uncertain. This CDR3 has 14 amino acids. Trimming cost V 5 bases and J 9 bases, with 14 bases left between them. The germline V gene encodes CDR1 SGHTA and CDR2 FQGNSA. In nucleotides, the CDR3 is TGTGCCAGCAGCCTGAGGATCCCACCTTCACCCCTCCACTTT. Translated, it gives CASSLRIPPSPLHF.

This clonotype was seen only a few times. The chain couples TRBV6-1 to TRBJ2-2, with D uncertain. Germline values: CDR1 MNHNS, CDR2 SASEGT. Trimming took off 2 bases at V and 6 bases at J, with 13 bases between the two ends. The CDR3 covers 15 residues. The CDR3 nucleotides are TGTGCCAGCAGTGAAAAAGTCGAAGGGCCCGGGGAGCTGTTTTTT. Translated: CASSEKVEGPGELFF.

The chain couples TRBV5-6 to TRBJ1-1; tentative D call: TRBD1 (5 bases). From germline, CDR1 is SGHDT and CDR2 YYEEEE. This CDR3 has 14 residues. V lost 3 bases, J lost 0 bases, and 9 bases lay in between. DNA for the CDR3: TGTGCCAGCAGCTGGGGACCGATGAACACTGAAGCTTTCTTT. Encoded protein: CASSWGPMNTEAFF.

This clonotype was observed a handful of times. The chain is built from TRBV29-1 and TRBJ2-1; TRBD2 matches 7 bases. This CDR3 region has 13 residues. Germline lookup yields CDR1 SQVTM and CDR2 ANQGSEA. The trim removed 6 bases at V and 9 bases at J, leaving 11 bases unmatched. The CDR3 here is CSVGRASSGEQFF. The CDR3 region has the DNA TGCAGCGTAGGGAGGGCTAGCAGCGGTGAGCAGTTCTTC.

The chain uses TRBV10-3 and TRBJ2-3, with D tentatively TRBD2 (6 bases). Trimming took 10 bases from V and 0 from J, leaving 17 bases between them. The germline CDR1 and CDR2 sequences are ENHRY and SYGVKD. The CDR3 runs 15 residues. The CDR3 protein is CATAPGRTSTDTQYF. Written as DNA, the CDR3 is TGTGCCACAGCACCAGGGAGGACAAGCACAGATACGCAGTATTTT.

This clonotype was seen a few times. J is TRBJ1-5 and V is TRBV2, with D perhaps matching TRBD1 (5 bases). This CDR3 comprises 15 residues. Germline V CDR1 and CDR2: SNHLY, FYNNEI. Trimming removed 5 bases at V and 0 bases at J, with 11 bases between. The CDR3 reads CASSSTALSNQPQHF. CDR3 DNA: TGTGCCAGCAGTTCGACAGCCCTTAGCAATCAGCCCCAGCATTTT.

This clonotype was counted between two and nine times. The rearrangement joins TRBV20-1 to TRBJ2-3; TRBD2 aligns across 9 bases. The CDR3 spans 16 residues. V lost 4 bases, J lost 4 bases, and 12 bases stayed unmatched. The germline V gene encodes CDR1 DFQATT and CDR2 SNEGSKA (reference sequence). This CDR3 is CSATDPRGGPSDTQYF. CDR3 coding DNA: TGCAGTGCTACGGACCCGCGGGGGGGCCCCTCAGATACGCAGTATTTT.

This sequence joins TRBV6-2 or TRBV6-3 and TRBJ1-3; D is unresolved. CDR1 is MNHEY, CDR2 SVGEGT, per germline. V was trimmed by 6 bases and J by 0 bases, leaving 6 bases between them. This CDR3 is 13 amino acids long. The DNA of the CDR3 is TGTGCCAGCAGGTTCAGCTCTGGAAACACCATATATTTT. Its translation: CASRFSSGNTIYF.

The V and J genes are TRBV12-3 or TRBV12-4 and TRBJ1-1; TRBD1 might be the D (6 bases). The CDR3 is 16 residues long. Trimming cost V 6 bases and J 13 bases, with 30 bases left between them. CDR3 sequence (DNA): TGTGCCAGCAGCACGGGGCCAGGGGACCACGGCCGAACCGTTTTCTTT. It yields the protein CASSTGPGDHGRTVFF.

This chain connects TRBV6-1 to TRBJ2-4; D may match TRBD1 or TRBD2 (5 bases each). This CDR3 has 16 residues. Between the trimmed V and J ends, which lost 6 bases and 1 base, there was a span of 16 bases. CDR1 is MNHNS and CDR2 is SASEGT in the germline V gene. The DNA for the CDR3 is TGTGCCAGCAGCTTACCGGGACCTGCGGCCAAAAACATTCAGTACTTC. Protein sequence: CASSLPGPAAKNIQYF.

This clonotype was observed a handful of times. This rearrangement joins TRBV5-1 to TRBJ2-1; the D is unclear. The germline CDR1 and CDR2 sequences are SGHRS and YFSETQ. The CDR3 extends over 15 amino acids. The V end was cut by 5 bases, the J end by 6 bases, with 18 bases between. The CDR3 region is CASSGLSKMSNEQFF. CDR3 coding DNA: TGCGCCAGCAGTGGTCTTTCTAAGATGTCCAATGAGCAGTTCTTC.

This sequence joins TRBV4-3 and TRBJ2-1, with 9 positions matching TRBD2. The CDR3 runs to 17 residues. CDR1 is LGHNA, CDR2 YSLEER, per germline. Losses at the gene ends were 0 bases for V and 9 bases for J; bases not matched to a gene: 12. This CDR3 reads CASSQDVRGGVLSEQFF. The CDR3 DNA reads TGCGCCAGCAGCCAAGATGTGCGGGGGGGGGTTCTCAGTGAGCAGTTCTTC.

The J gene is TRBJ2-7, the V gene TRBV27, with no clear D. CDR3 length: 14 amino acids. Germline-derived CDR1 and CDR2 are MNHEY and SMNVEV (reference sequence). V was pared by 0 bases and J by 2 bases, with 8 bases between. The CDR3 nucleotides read TGTGCCAGCAGTTTATCTTCCCCCCCCTACGAGCAGTACTTC. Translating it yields CASSLSSPPYEQYF.

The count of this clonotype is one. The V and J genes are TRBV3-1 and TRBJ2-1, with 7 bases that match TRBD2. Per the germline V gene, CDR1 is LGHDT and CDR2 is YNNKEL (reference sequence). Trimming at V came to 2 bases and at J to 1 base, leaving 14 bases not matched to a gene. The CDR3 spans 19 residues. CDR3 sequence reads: CASSQPGASGGWSYNEQFF. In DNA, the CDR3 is TGTGCCAGCAGCCAACCTGGGGCTTCGGGAGGCTGGTCCTACAATGAGCAGTTCTTC.

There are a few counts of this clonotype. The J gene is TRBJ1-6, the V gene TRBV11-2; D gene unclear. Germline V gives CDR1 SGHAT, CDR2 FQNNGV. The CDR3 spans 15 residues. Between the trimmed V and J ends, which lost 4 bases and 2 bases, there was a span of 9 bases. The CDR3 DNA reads TGTGCCAGCAGCTCACGTCAAGCCTATAATTCACCCCTCCACTTT. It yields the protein CASSSRQAYNSPLHF.

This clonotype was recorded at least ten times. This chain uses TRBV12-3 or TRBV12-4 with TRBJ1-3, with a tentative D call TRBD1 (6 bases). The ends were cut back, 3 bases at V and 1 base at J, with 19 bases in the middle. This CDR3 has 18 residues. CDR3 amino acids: CASSFARYGTRSGNTIYF. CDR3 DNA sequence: TGTGCCAGCAGTTTCGCCCGGTACGGGACACGATCTGGAAACACCATATATTTT.

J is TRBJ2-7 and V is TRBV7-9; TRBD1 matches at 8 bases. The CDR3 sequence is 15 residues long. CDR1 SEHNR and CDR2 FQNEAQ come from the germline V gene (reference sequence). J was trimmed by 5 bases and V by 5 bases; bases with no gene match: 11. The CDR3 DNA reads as TGTGCCAGCAGCCGCCTCCGGGACAGGAGCGACGAGCAGTACTTC. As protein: CASSRLRDRSDEQYF.

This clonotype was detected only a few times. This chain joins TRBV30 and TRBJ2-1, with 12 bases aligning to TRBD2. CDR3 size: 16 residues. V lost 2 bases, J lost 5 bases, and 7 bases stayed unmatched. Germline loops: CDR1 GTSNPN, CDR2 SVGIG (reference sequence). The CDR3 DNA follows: TGTGCCTGGAGTTCCCGGACTAGCGGGGCTAACAATGAGCAGTTCTTC. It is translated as CAWSSRTSGANNEQFF.